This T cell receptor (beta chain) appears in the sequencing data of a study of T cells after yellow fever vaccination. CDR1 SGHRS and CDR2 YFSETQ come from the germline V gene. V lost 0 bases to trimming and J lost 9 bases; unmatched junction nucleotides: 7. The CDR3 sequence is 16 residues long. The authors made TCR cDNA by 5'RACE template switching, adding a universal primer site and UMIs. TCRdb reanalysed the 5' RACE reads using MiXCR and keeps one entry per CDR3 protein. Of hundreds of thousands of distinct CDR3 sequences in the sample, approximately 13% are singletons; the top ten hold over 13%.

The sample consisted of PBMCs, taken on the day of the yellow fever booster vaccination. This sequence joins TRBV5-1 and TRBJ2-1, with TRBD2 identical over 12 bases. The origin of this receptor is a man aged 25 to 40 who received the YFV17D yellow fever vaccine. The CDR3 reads CASSLGDLAGGGEQFF. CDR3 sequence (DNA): TGCGCCAGCAGCTTGGGGGACCTAGCGGGAGGGGGTGAGCAGTTCTTC.